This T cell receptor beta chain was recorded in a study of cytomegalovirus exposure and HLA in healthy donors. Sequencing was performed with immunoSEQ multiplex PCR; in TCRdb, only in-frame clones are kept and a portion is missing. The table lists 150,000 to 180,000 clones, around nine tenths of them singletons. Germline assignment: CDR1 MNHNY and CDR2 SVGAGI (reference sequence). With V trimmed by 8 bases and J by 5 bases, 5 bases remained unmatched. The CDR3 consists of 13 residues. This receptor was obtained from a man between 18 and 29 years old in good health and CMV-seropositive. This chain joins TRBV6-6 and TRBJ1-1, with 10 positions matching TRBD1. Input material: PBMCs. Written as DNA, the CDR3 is TGTGCCAGCCGGGGGACAGGGGTGACTGAAGCTTTCTTT. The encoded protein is CASRGTGVTEAFF.